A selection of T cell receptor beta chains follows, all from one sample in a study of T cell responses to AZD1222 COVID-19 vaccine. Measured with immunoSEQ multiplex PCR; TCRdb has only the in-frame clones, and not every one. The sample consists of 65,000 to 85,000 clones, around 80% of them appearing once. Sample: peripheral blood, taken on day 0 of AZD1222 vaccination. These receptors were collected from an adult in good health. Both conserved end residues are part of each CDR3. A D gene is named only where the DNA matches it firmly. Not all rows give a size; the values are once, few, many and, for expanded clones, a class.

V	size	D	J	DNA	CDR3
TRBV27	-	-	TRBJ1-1	TGTGCCAGCAGCCAGAACGGGGGGTCTGAAGCTTTCTTT	CASSQNGGSEAFF
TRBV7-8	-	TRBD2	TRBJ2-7	TGTGCCAGCAGCCCCCCGGGGGGGCAGGTGCAGTACTTC	CASSPPGGQVQYF
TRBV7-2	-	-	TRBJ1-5	TGTGCCAGCAGCTTAGGAGGAACGGAGACCTATAGCAATCAGCCCCAGCATTTT	CASSLGGTETYSNQPQHF
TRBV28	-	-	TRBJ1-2	TGTGCCAGCAGTTTAGGGGCCAGGGTCGGTGGCTACACCTTC	CASSLGARVGGYTF
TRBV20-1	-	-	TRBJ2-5	TGCAGTGCTAGAGATCGAGAGACCCAGTACTTC	CSARDRETQYF
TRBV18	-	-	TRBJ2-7	TGTGCCAGCTCAGGGGACGACGACGAGCAGTACTTC	CASSGDDDEQYF
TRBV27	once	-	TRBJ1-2	TGTGCCAGCAGTTTATCGGGGGTCGGCTACACCTTC	CASSLSGVGYTF
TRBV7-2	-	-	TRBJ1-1	TGTGCCAGCAGCTTAAGGAGTGGGCAGGGCACTGAAGCTTTCTTT	CASSLRSGQGTEAFF
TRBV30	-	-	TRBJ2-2	TGTGCCTGGAGTTTTGGGGGGTCAAACACCGGGGAGCTGTTTTTT	CAWSFGGSNTGELFF
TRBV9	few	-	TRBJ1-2	TGTGCCAGCAGCGTAGAAGAAGGGTCATTATATGGCTACACCTTC	CASSVEEGSLYGYTF
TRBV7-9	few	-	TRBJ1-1	TGTGCCAGCGGCGCTGAAGCTTTCTTT	CASGAEAFF
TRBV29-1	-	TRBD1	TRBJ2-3	TGCAGCGGCGCCGGGACAGGGGGTTCAGATACGCAGTATTTT	CSGAGTGGSDTQYF
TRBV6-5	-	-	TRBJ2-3	TGTGCCAGCACCCGGCGGGCGGGCAGCACAGATACGCAGTATTTT	CASTRRAGSTDTQYF
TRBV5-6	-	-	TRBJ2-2	TGTGCCAGCAGCTCCCCCAGGGACTCTCTGGCCGGGGAGCTGTTTTTT	CASSSPRDSLAGELFF
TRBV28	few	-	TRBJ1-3	TGTGCCAGCAGTTTAAGGAGGGGTCTCAGCAACTCTGGAAACACCATATATTTT	CASSLRRGLSNSGNTIYF
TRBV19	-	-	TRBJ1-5	TGTGCCAGTAGTATGACCGCCTATAGCAATCAGCCCCAGCATTTT	CASSMTAYSNQPQHF